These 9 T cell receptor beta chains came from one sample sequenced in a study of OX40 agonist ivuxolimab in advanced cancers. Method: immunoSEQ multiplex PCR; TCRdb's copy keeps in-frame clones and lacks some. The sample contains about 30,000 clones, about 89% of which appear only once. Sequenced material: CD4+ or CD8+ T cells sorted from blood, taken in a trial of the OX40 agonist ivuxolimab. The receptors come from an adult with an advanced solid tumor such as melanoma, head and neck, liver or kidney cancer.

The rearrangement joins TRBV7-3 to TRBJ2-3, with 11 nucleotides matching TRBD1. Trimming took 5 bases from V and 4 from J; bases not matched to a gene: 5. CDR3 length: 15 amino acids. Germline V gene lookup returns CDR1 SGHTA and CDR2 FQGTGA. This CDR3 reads CASSNPGQGADTQYF. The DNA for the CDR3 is TGTGCCAGCAGCAACCCGGGACAGGGGGCAGATACGCAGTATTTT.

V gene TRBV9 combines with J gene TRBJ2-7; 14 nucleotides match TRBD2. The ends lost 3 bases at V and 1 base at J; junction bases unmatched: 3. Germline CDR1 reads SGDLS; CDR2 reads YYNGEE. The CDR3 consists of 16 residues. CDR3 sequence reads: CASSGGLAGVSYEQYF. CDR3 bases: TGTGCCAGCAGCGGGGGACTAGCGGGAGTATCCTACGAGCAGTACTTC.

CDR3 DNA: TGCGCCAGCAGCTTGGACGGCAGGGGCTACGAGCAGTACTTC. It codes for CASSLDGRGYEQYF. J is TRBJ2-7 and V is TRBV5-1; possibly TRBD1 for D (6 bases). Germline CDR1 SGHRS, CDR2 YFSETQ. Trimming took 0 bases from V and 3 from J, leaving 10 bases between them. The CDR3 length is 14 residues.

The CDR3 DNA reads TGTGCCGGGGAGGGGCCGGAAGGCTACACCTTC. Translating gives CAGEGPEGYTF. The rearrangement links TRBV30 to TRBJ1-2; weak D call: TRBD1 (5 bases). V was pared by 8 bases and J by 8 bases, with 15 bases between. The CDR3 sequence is 11 residues long. CDR1 is GTSNPN, CDR2 SVGIG, per germline (reference sequence).

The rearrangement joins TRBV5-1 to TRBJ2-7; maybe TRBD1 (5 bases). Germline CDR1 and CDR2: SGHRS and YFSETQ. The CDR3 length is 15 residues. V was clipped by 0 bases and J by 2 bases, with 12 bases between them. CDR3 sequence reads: CASSLEGVSPYEQYF. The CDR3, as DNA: TGCGCCAGCAGCTTGGAAGGGGTTAGCCCCTACGAGCAGTACTTC.

CDR3: CASSSLAGEDYEQYF. The CDR3 DNA is TGCGCCAGCAGCTCTCTAGCGGGGGAGGACTACGAGCAGTACTTC. The chain employs TRBV5-1 and TRBJ2-7; 10 bases map to TRBD2. CDR3 length: 15 residues. CDR1 is SGHRS, CDR2 YFSETQ, per germline. V lost 3 bases, J lost 3 bases, and 6 bases stayed unmatched. Variable domain in full (rest from reference TRBV5-1 and TRBJ2-7): KAGVTQTPRYLIKTRGQQVTLSCSPISGHRSVSWYQQTPGQGLQFLFEYFSETQRNKGNFPGRFSGRQFSNSRSEMNVSTLELGDSALYLCASSSLAGEDYEQYFGPGTRLTVT.

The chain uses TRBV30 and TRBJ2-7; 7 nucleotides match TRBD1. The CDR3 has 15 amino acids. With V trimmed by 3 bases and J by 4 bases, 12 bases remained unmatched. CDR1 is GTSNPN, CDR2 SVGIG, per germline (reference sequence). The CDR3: CAWRATGARVYEQYF. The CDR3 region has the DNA TGTGCCTGGAGGGCTACAGGGGCTAGGGTTTACGAGCAGTACTTC. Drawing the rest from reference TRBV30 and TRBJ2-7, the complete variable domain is SQTIHQWPATLVQPVGSPLSLECTVEGTSNPNLYWYRQAAGRGLQLLFYSVGIGQISSEVPQNLSASRPQDRQFILSSKKLLLSDSGFYLCAWRATGARVYEQYFGPGTRLTVT.

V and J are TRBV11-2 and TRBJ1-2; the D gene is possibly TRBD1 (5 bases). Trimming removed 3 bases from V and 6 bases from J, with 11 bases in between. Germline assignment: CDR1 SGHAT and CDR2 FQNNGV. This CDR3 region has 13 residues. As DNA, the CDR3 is TGTGCCAGCAGCTTCGGGGGAACGGATGGCTACACCTTC. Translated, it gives CASSFGGTDGYTF.

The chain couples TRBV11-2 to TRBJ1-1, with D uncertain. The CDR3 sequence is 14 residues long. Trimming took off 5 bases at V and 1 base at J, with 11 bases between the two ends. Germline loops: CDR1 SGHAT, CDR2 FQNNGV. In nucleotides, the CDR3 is TGTGCCAGCAGCCTTACAGTGGCGAACACTGAAGCTTTCTTT. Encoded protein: CASSLTVANTEAFF.